This T cell receptor (beta chain) was recovered during a study of blood T cell repertoires in COVID-19. In the study overall: Italy, Spain and the United States were the sources of the convalescent and acute COVID-19 samples. From T cells, B-cell-depleted T cells, or PBMCs came the material, which was cDNA or gDNA.

This clone was seen more than once but under ten times. V was shortened by 7 bases and J by 11 bases, with 30 bases between the two germline ends. The CDR3 runs to 16 residues. CDR1 and CDR2 from the germline V gene are SGHNT and YYREEE (reference sequence). The method was immunoSEQ multiplex PCR; TCRdb's version includes in-frame clones alone and lacks a portion of them. Of 150,000 to 200,000 clones in the sample, 65% to 85% are singletons; the top ten hold around 13%. The receptor was derived from a woman in her fifties or sixties who had recovered from COVID-19. Specimen: PBMCs or T cells enriched from blood (not recorded which). The rearrangement links TRBV5-4 to TRBJ1-2, with a tentative D call TRBD1 (6 bases). The CDR3: CASGDTRTVTYMGYTF. The DNA of the CDR3 is TGTGCCAGCGGGGATACTCGGACAGTAACTTATATGGGGTACACCTTC.